A selection of T cell receptor beta chains follows, all from one sample in a study of blood T cell repertoires in COVID-19. The assay was immunoSEQ multiplex PCR, and TCRdb's table has in-frame clones only and misses some. The table records about 250,000 clones, approximately 90% of them present only once. The source material was PBMCs or T cells enriched from blood (not recorded which). The receptors stem from a woman between 45 and 60 years old who had recovered from COVID-19. The CDR3 runs from the conserved cysteine through the conserved F or W. The D gene is left open where the match is weak.

D,J,V,CDR3
-,TRBJ1-1,TRBV7-9,CASSPGPGTEAFF
TRBD2,TRBJ2-7,TRBV19,CASSIGLAEAYEQYF
-,TRBJ1-1,TRBV11-3,CASSSSNTEAFF
-,TRBJ1-3,TRBV28,CASSRGGAGNTIYF
TRBD2,TRBJ2-1,TRBV24-1,CATRGTSEYNEQFF
-,TRBJ2-1,TRBV21-1,CASSTAFKLAGPYNEQFF
TRBD1,TRBJ2-3,TRBV2,CASGTGGRDTQYF
TRBD2,TRBJ2-1,TRBV4-2,CASSQDSSGSSYNEQFF
-,TRBJ1-2,TRBV7-8,CASSLASGDGYTF
-,TRBJ2-7,TRBV19,CASSIQGIRNEQYF
TRBD1,TRBJ1-1,TRBV19,CASSYRDRDTEAFF
TRBD1,TRBJ1-1,TRBV6-2/TRBV6-3,CASSSIRGAKTEAFF
TRBD1,TRBJ1-5,TRBV29-1,CSVVGQGGYGPQHF
-,TRBJ1-1,TRBV5-1,CASAKTGQNTEAFF
-,TRBJ2-7,TRBV11-2,CASSREASSSYEQYF
-,TRBJ1-2,TRBV28,CASSSWTVKNYGYTF
-,TRBJ2-7,TRBV6-5,CASRWSERGEQYF
TRBD2,TRBJ2-7,TRBV25-1,CASSDLAGGREQYF
TRBD1,TRBJ1-4,TRBV4-3,CASSQDRGPSEKLFF
-,TRBJ1-2,TRBV7-9,CASSLGWGDGYTF
TRBD2,TRBJ2-3,TRBV24-1,CATSVKTSGRVTDTQYF
TRBD1,TRBJ2-1,TRBV5-1,CASSFLAGGRDEQFF
-,TRBJ2-5,TRBV7-3,CASSLASRETQYF
TRBD1,TRBJ1-1,TRBV4-2,CASSQGGTGGTEAFF
-,TRBJ1-6,TRBV27,CASSLSRVAYNSPLHF
-,TRBJ2-7,TRBV2,CASSENQGLSYEQYF
-,TRBJ2-3,TRBV15,CATTKSLGGTDTQYF
TRBD2,TRBJ2-1,TRBV11-2,CATRGLAGAYNEQFF
TRBD2,TRBJ2-5,TRBV9,CASSTYGTSGRETQYF
-,TRBJ1-3,TRBV28,CASGLQGGGNTIYF
-,TRBJ1-2,TRBV28,CASRDTVNGYTF
TRBD1,TRBJ2-7,TRBV28,CASSLLDGTGIYEQYF
TRBD1,TRBJ1-1,TRBV30,CAWGDSFNTEAFF
-,TRBJ1-6,TRBV5-1,CASSLQGRGNSPLHF
-,TRBJ2-5,TRBV11-1,CASSFGNRAQETQYF
-,TRBJ1-1,TRBV28,CASSSPGVGWSTEAFF
-,TRBJ1-1,TRBV5-1,CASSLAVTDEAFF
-,TRBJ1-1,TRBV6-5,CASAGNTEAFF
-,TRBJ2-7,TRBV2,CASTSAGPYEQYF
-,TRBJ1-2,TRBV10-3,CAISEQVSAYGYTF
-,TRBJ1-4,TRBV11-2,CASSPLDSPGYFF
TRBD1,TRBJ2-7,TRBV28,CASSPRTGGYEQYF
-,TRBJ2-1,TRBV4-1,CASSQVPGSSYNEQFF
TRBD1,TRBJ1-5,TRBV4-1,CASSLGQVSNQPQHF
TRBD1,TRBJ1-1,TRBV27,CASSHDRDTEAFF
TRBD2,TRBJ2-1,TRBV7-2,CASSTGTSGNEQFF
-,TRBJ1-4,TRBV5-4,CASRNDSNPKLFF
TRBD1,TRBJ2-3,TRBV2,CASRRGQGITDTQYF
-,TRBJ1-5,TRBV19,CASSITGTQLGNQPQHF
TRBD2,TRBJ2-7,TRBV11-3,CASSPRTSYEQYF
-,TRBJ2-1,TRBV20-1,CSAGDYEQFF
-,TRBJ2-4,TRBV23-1,CASSQQEIAKNIQYF
-,TRBJ2-7,TRBV10-3,CAISDNQAKQYF
TRBD2,TRBJ2-3,TRBV27,CASSLPRLAGGTDTQYF
-,TRBJ1-2,TRBV4-2,CASSQERVGYTF
-,TRBJ2-7,TRBV20-1,CSASTGTSYEQYF
-,TRBJ1-5,TRBV19,CASSIGAGKNQPQHF